A selection of T cell receptor beta chains follows, all from one sample in a study of cytomegalovirus exposure and HLA in healthy donors. Sequenced by immunoSEQ multiplex PCR; TCRdb stores in-frame clones only, minus some. The sample records 55,000 to 65,000 clones, approximately 96% being singletons. Sequenced sample: PBMCs. Receptors originate from a man aged 18-30 years in good health and CMV-seronegative. Each CDR3 is given with its conserved first and last residue. D genes are given only for firm matches. Where a row states a size, it is once, few, many or the class of an expanded clone; other rows omit it.

v_call	j_call	clone_size	d_call	cdr3_nt	cdr3_aa
TRBV5-5	TRBJ1-5	-	-	TGTGCCAGCAGCCCAACAACAGGGATAGACGGCAATCAGCCCCAGCATTTT	CASSPTTGIDGNQPQHF
TRBV7-9	TRBJ2-1	-	-	TGTGCCAGCAGCTCTCATCTAAAGAGGGGGGGCAATGAGCAGTTCTTC	CASSSHLKRGGNEQFF
TRBV14	TRBJ2-5	-	-	TGTGCCAGCAGCCAAGGTATCAGCGGGTATTGGACCCAGTACTTC	CASSQGISGYWTQYF
TRBV5-4	TRBJ2-3	-	-	TGTGCCAGCAGCCACCTCCTCTGGCAGGGCCCGAATCCTTACACAGATACGCAGTATTTT	CASSHLLWQGPNPYTDTQYF
TRBV5-6	TRBJ2-3	few	TRBD1	TGTGCCAGCAGCCCCCGGGACAGTTCCACAGATACGCAGTATTTT	CASSPRDSSTDTQYF
TRBV5-1	TRBJ1-2	-	TRBD1	TGCGCCAGCAGCTTGGGGACAGGCCTATGGATGGATGGCTACACCTTC	CASSLGTGLWMDGYTF
TRBV30	TRBJ2-5	-	-	TGTGCCTGGAGTGTACAGGGTGGGTTACGGGGGACCCAGTACTTC	CAWSVQGGLRGTQYF
TRBV30	TRBJ1-6	-	-	TGTGCCTGGAGTGAGGGAGGCGATTCACCCCTCCACTTT	CAWSEGGDSPLHF
TRBV7-9	TRBJ2-5	-	-	TGTGCCAGCAGCCCGGAGGAAATAGGGGAGACCCAGTACTTC	CASSPEEIGETQYF
TRBV7-9	TRBJ2-4	-	-	TGTGCCAGCAGCAAGGACAGCTTCAAAAACATTCAGTACTTC	CASSKDSFKNIQYF
TRBV14	TRBJ1-2	-	TRBD1	TGTGCCAGCAGTCGACAGGCAGGGGGCTATGGCTACACCTTC	CASSRQAGGYGYTF
TRBV12-5	TRBJ2-5	-	-	TGTGCTAGTGGGCAATCAGGGGGGTCCGGAGAGACCCAGTACTTC	CASGQSGGSGETQYF
TRBV9	TRBJ2-7	once	-	TGTGCCAGCAGCGTAGGGGCAGGCAAGTTTTCCTACGAGCAGTACTTC	CASSVGAGKFSYEQYF
TRBV5-4	TRBJ2-7	-	-	TGTGCCAGCAGCTCGAGTCAGGGGACCTACGAGCAGTACTTC	CASSSSQGTYEQYF
TRBV18	TRBJ2-7	once	TRBD2	TGTGCCAGCTCACGACTAGCGGGAGGGTACGAGCAGTACTTC	CASSRLAGGYEQYF